The next 26 T cell receptor beta chains were all read from a single sample in a study of blood T cell repertoires in COVID-19. Sequencing used immunoSEQ multiplex PCR; TCRdb keeps in-frame clones, though not all of them. The sample consists of some 200,000 clones, 80% to 85% of them appearing once. The sequenced material came from peripheral blood. The source of these receptors is a woman aged 40 to 50 with acute or convalescent COVID-19.

The gene calls are TRBV30 and TRBJ1-1; 9 bases map to TRBD1. The V gene's germline CDR1 is GTSNPN and CDR2 SVGIG (reference sequence). The V and J ends lost 2 bases and 1 base, in that order; junction bases with no gene match: 5. The CDR3 is 15 residues long. In DNA, the CDR3 is TGTGCCTGGAGTCTATTGGACAGGGGGAACACTGAAGCTTTCTTT. Its protein product is CAWSLLDRGNTEAFF.

This chain connects TRBV4-1 to TRBJ1-4, with D possibly TRBD1 on 5 matching bases. Deletions cut 5 bases from V and 8 bases from J, with 9 bases between. This CDR3 spans 12 amino acids. Per the germline V gene, CDR1 is MGHRA and CDR2 is YSYEKL. Here the CDR3 reads CASSSGGEKLFF. The CDR3 DNA follows: TGCGCCAGCAGCTCGGGGGGGGAAAAACTGTTTTTT.

This chain links TRBV6-4 with TRBJ2-2; maybe TRBD2 (5 bases). Trimming removed 6 bases at V and 2 bases at J, with 10 bases between. The CDR3 loop spans 14 amino acids. Germline CDR1 MRHNA, CDR2 SNTAGT. CDR3 region: CASSRERNTGELFF. In nucleotides, the CDR3 is TGTGCCAGCAGCCGGGAAAGAAACACCGGGGAGCTGTTTTTT.

The chain recombines TRBV19 with TRBJ2-2; a weak D match, TRBD1 (6 bases). Trimming left V 3 bases short and J 5 bases short, with 10 bases between. Germline V gene data show CDR1 as LNHDA and CDR2 as SQIVND (reference sequence). The CDR3 consists of 14 residues. The CDR3 DNA reads TGTGCCAGTAGTATCCTACAGGGTACCGGGGAGCTGTTTTTT. This codes for CASSILQGTGELFF. Full variable domain (rest looked up from reference TRBV19 and TRBJ2-2): DGGITQSPKYLFRKEGQNVTLSCEQNLNHDAMYWYRQDPGQGLRLIYYSQIVNDFQKGDIAEGYSVSREKKESFPLTVTSAQKNPTAFYLCASSILQGTGELFFGEGSRLTVL.

This sequence joins TRBV6-5 and TRBJ2-5; tentatively, D is TRBD2 (7 bases). CDR1 and CDR2 (germline): MNHEY, SVGAGI. The germline V and J ends were trimmed by 7 bases and 4 bases, with 16 bases remaining between them. This CDR3 is built from 14 residues. CDR3 coding DNA: TGTGCCAGCACCACCACAGGGAGGGGAGAGACCCAGTACTTC. It is translated as CASTTTGRGETQYF.

This sequence joins TRBV6-5 and TRBJ2-7, with D unresolved. The length of the CDR3 is 15 residues. V was shortened by 0 bases and J by 3 bases, with 12 bases between the two germline ends. CDR1 and CDR2 from the germline V gene are MNHEY and SVGAGI. CDR3 nucleotides: TGTGCCAGCAGTTACTCCAGCGTCAAGAACTACGAGCAGTACTTC. It is translated as CASSYSSVKNYEQYF.

This clone turned up a few times. The chain carries TRBV4-2 and TRBJ2-7; the match to TRBD2 covers 7 bases. Germline assignment: CDR1 LGHNA and CDR2 YNFKEQ. With 3 bases clipped from V and 2 bases from J, the junction kept 10 bases outside the gene matches. The CDR3 spans 16 residues. CDR3 protein: CASSQWGGDWTYEQYF. The CDR3 DNA reads as TGTGCCAGCAGCCAGTGGGGGGGGGACTGGACCTACGAGCAGTACTTC.

The chain links TRBV5-4 to TRBJ2-7; no definite D call. V was cut by 3 bases and J by 6 bases, with 16 bases left in between. CDR1 is SGHNT and CDR2 is YYREEE in the germline V gene (reference sequence). This CDR3 is 14 amino acids long. The CDR3 region has the DNA TGTGCCAGCAGCTCCCCTTCGTCTGTCCCCGAGCAGTACTTC. Its translation: CASSSPSSVPEQYF.

This clone was observed once. This rearrangement joins TRBV14 to TRBJ2-5; D is possibly TRBD2 (5 bases). V lost 4 bases to trimming and J lost 3 bases, with 15 bases between them. The CDR3 runs 15 residues. Per germline, CDR1 SGHDN and CDR2 FVKESK. The CDR3 sequence is CASSLFRGLKETQYF. The CDR3 region has the DNA TGTGCCAGCAGCCTATTCCGGGGATTGAAAGAGACCCAGTACTTC. Filled out from reference TRBV14 and TRBJ2-5, the complete variable domain reads EAGVTQFPSHSVIEKGQTVTLRCDPISGHDNLYWYRRVMGKEIKFLLHFVKESKQDESGMPNNRFLAERTGGTYSTLKVQPAELEDSGVYFCASSLFRGLKETQYFGPGTRLLVL.

This sequence joins TRBV9 and TRBJ1-2; unclear D gene. The CDR3 loop spans 15 amino acids. Trimming stripped 4 bases from V and 5 bases from J, with 18 bases between. CDR1 and CDR2 from the germline V gene are SGDLS and YYNGEE. In DNA, the CDR3 is TGTGCCAGCAGCCCAGAATCACACCGCGGGTATGGCTACACCTTC. It translates to CASSPESHRGYGYTF.

The chain links TRBV4-1 to TRBJ2-7, with 15 bases lining up with TRBD2. The germline CDR1 and CDR2 sequences are MGHRA and YSYEKL. The CDR3 runs to 18 residues. The V gene end was trimmed by 0 bases and the J gene end by 3 bases; junction bases not matched to a gene: 6. The CDR3 region is CASSQDRTSGGAGYEQYF. The CDR3 DNA reads as TGCGCCAGCAGCCAAGATCGGACTAGCGGGGGGGCGGGCTACGAGCAGTACTTC.

The CDR3 bases are TGTGCCAGCAGCCAGGAACAGGGGAGAGGCGAGACCCAGTACTTC. Translation: CASSQEQGRGETQYF. V and J are TRBV4-2 and TRBJ2-5, with 7 bases matching TRBD1. V shed 3 bases and J 5 bases; nucleotides not matched to a gene: 9. Germline CDR1 and CDR2: LGHNA and YNFKEQ. The CDR3 spans 15 residues.

The chain employs TRBV18 and TRBJ2-1; TRBD2 agrees at 11 bases. Germline V gives CDR1 KGHSH, CDR2 LQKENI. The V gene end was trimmed by 3 bases and the J gene end by 8 bases; junction bases not matched to a gene: 6. The CDR3 runs 15 residues. The chain's CDR3 is CASSPALAGGYEQFF. The CDR3 bases are TGTGCCAGCTCACCCGCTCTAGCGGGAGGATATGAGCAGTTCTTC.

The chain couples TRBV28 to TRBJ1-2; D may be TRBD1 (5 bases). Trimming removed 4 bases at V and 2 bases at J, with 8 bases between. The CDR3 spans 13 residues. The V gene's germline CDR1 is MDHEN and CDR2 SYDVKM. The CDR3 nucleotides read TGTGCCAGCAGTTACAGGAGAAACTATGGCTACACCTTC. It translates to CASSYRRNYGYTF.

This chain connects TRBV6-5 to TRBJ1-2; perhaps TRBD1 as D (5 bases). This CDR3 is built from 12 residues. The V gene lost 5 bases and the J gene lost 8 bases, with 12 bases spanning the gap. CDR1 is MNHEY and CDR2 is SVGAGI in the germline V gene. The CDR3 loop reads CASSRLGGGYTF. Here the CDR3 DNA reads TGTGCCAGCAGTAGATTGGGGGGGGGCTACACCTTC.

There are a few counts of this clone. Other nucleotide sequences from this sample produce the same CDR3. The chain uses TRBV14 and TRBJ2-3, with D possibly TRBD2 on 6 matching bases. This CDR3 is 17 amino acids long. Germline CDR1 and CDR2: SGHDN and FVKESK. V gave up 1 base and J gave up 2 bases, with 16 bases separating them. The CDR3: CASSQGAPGLHTDTQYF. CDR3 nucleotide sequence: TGTGCCAGCAGCCAAGGGGCCCCGGGACTTCACACAGATACGCAGTATTTT. Full variable domain (outside the CDR3, taken from reference TRBV14 and TRBJ2-3): EAGVTQFPSHSVIEKGQTVTLRCDPISGHDNLYWYRRVMGKEIKFLLHFVKESKQDESGMPNNRFLAERTGGTYSTLKVQPAELEDSGVYFCASSQGAPGLHTDTQYFGPGTRLTVL.

This clone was picked up one time. The chain combines TRBV29-1 with TRBJ2-7; no definite D call. CDR1 and CDR2 (germline): SQVTM, ANQGSEA. There are 15 residues in the CDR3. Trimming stripped 3 bases from V and 3 bases from J, with 18 bases between. The CDR3 is CSVESGGPTFYEQYF. The DNA for the CDR3 is TGCAGCGTTGAGTCGGGTGGCCCGACGTTCTACGAGCAGTACTTC.

The rearrangement joins TRBV7-2 to TRBJ1-5; D gene ambiguous. V lost 3 bases and J 3 bases, leaving 12 bases between the germline ends. This CDR3 region has 15 residues. Germline loops: CDR1 SGHTA, CDR2 FQGNSA. The CDR3 coding sequence is TGTGCCAGCAGCTTTTCCGCGGGCCTCAATCAGCCCCAGCATTTT. It translates to CASSFSAGLNQPQHF.

V gene TRBV5-6 combines with J gene TRBJ1-6, with 9 bases lining up with TRBD1. The germline gives CDR1 SGHDT, CDR2 YYEEEE. This CDR3 is 17 amino acids long. The ends lost 4 bases at V and 3 bases at J; junction bases unmatched: 8. CDR3: CASSSTGGTSYNSPLHF. The CDR3 nucleotides are TGTGCCAGCAGCAGTACAGGGGGCACTAGCTATAATTCACCCCTCCACTTT.

CDR3 sequence (DNA): TGTGCCAGTACCCCACGGGACAGGGGGCGGACGGTTGAGCAGTTCTTC. Translating it yields CASTPRDRGRTVEQFF. V usage is TRBV19 and J usage is TRBJ2-1, with 12 bases identical to TRBD1. V shed 7 bases and J 9 bases; nucleotides not matched to a gene: 13. The CDR3 has 16 amino acids. Germline CDR1 and CDR2: LNHDA and SQIVND (reference sequence).

The chain combines TRBV4-1 with TRBJ1-2; D remains ambiguous. Trimming shortened V by 1 base and J by 6 bases, and 12 bases separated the two germline ends. Germline V CDR1 and CDR2: MGHRA, YSYEKL. This CDR3 spans 14 amino acids. CDR3 amino acids: CASSQVQERNGYTF. The CDR3 bases are TGCGCCAGCAGCCAAGTCCAGGAAAGGAATGGCTACACCTTC.

The sample holds one count of this clone. The chain recombines TRBV6-5 with TRBJ2-1, with 9 bases lining up with TRBD2. After removal of 6 bases from V and 8 bases from J, the junction contained 5 bases not matched to a gene. This CDR3 has 13 amino acids. Germline V gene sequence: CDR1 MNHEY, CDR2 SVGAGI. This CDR3 reads CASRGLARDEQFF. The CDR3 region has the DNA TGTGCCAGCAGGGGACTAGCAAGAGATGAGCAGTTCTTC.

This chain uses TRBV24-1 with TRBJ2-7, with TRBD2 matching over 7 bases. CDR3 length: 13 residues. Germline-derived CDR1 and CDR2 are KGHDR and SFDVKD. The junction had 8 bases not matched to a gene; V was cut back by 7 bases and J by 6 bases. The CDR3 nucleotides are TGTGCCACCAGCCGAGGACTAGGGCCCGAGCAGTACTTC. This translates into CATSRGLGPEQYF.

The chain combines TRBV6-5 with TRBJ1-2; 8 bases are a match to TRBD1. The length of the CDR3 is 15 residues. Unmatched junction bases numbered 3, after V lost 0 bases and J lost 3 bases. Germline lookup yields CDR1 MNHEY and CDR2 SVGAGI. This chain's CDR3 is CASSYSPTGDYGYTF. The DNA of the CDR3 is TGTGCCAGCAGTTACTCGCCGACAGGGGACTATGGCTACACCTTC.

The rearrangement uses TRBV19 and TRBJ2-5, with 12 nucleotides matching TRBD2. CDR1 LNHDA and CDR2 SQIVND come from the germline V gene (reference sequence). The CDR3 extends over 15 amino acids. V lost 5 bases to trimming and J lost 5 bases; unmatched junction nucleotides: 6. Here the CDR3 reads CASSSRTSGVETQYF. CDR3 DNA sequence: TGTGCCAGTAGTTCGCGGACTAGCGGGGTTGAGACCCAGTACTTC.

This clone has a single count. The chain joins TRBV6-2 or TRBV6-3 to TRBJ2-7; the match to TRBD2 covers 11 bases. Germline V gene lookup returns CDR1 MNHEY and CDR2 SVGEGT. This CDR3 contains 15 residues. After removal of 5 bases from V and 3 bases from J, the junction contained 6 bases not matched to a gene. This chain's CDR3 is CASSVTSGTLYEQYF. The DNA for the CDR3 is TGTGCCAGCAGTGTGACTAGCGGGACGCTCTACGAGCAGTACTTC.